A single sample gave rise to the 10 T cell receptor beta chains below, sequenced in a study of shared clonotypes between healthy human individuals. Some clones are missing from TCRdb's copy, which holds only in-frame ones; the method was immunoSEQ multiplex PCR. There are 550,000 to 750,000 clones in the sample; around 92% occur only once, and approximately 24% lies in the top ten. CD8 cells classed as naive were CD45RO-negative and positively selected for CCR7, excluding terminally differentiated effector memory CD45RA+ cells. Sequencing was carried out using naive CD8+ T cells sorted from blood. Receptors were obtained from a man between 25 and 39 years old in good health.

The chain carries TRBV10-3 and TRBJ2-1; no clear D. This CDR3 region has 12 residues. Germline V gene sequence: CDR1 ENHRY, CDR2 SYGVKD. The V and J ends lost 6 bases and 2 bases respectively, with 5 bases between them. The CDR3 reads CAISGPYNEQFF. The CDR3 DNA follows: TGTGCCATCAGCGGCCCCTACAATGAGCAGTTCTTC.

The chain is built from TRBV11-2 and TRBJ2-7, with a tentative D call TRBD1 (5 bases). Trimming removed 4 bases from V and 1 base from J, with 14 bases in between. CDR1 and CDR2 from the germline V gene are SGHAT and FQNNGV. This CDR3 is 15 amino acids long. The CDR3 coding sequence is TGTGCCAGCAGCTCTGGGGCAGATAAATCCTACGAGCAGTACTTC. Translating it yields CASSSGADKSYEQYF.

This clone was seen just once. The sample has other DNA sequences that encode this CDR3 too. This CDR3 reads CASSFYRRDDYEQYF. Written as DNA, the CDR3 is TGTGCCAGCAGCTTTTATCGCAGGGATGATTACGAGCAGTACTTC. This chain connects TRBV11-2 to TRBJ2-7, with D perhaps matching TRBD1 (5 bases). The CDR3 has 15 amino acids. V lost 3 bases and J lost 4, with 16 bases in between. Germline lookup yields CDR1 SGHAT and CDR2 FQNNGV.

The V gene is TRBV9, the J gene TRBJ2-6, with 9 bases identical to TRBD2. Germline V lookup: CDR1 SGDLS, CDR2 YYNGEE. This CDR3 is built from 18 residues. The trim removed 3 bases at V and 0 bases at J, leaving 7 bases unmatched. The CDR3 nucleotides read TGTGCCAGCAGCGGGAGCGGGAGGTCTTTCTCTGGGGCCAACGTCCTGACTTTC. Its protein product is CASSGSGRSFSGANVLTF. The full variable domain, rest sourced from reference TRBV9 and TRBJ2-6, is DSGVTQTPKHLITATGQRVTLRCSPRSGDLSVYWYQQSLDQGLQFLIQYYNGEERAKGNILERFSAQQFPDLHSELNLSSLELGDSALYFCASSGSGRSFSGANVLTFGAGSRLTVL.

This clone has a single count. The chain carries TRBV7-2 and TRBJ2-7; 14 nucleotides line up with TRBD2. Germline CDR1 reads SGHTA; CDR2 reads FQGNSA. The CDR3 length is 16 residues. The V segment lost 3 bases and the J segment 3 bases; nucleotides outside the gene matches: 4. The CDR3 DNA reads TGTGCCAGCAGCTTGGGACTAGCGGGAGATGTCTACGAGCAGTACTTC. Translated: CASSLGLAGDVYEQYF.

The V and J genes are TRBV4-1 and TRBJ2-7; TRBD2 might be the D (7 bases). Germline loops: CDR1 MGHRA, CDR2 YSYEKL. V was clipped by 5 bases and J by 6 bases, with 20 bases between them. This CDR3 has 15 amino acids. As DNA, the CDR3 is TGCGCCAGCAGCTCACCGGGGGGCGGTGAGGGCGAGCAGTACTTC. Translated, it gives CASSSPGGGEGEQYF.

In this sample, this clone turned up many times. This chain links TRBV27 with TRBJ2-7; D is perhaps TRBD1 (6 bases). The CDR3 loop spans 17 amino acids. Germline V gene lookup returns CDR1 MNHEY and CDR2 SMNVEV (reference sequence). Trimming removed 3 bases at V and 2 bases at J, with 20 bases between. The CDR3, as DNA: TGTGCCAGCAGTTTTTTCCCCCCTATCGGACAGACCTACGAGCAGTACTTC. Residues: CASSFFPPIGQTYEQYF.

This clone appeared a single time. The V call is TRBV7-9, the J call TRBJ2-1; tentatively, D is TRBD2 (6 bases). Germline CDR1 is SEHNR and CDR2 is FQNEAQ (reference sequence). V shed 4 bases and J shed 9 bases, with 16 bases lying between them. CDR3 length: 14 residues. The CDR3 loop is CASSSGLAVAEQFF. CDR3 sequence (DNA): TGTGCCAGCAGCTCGGGACTTGCCGTCGCTGAGCAGTTCTTC.

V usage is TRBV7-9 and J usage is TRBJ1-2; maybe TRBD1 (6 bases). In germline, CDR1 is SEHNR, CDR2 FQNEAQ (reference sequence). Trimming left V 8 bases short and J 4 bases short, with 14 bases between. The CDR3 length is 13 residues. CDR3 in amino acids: CASDIRGGYGYTF. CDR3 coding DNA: TGTGCCAGCGACATTAGGGGGGGCTATGGCTACACCTTC.

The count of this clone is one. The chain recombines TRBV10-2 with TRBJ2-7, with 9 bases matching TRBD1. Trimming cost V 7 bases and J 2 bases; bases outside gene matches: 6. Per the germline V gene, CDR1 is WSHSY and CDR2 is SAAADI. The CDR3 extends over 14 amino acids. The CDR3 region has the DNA TGCGCCAGCAAGGGGGGGACAGGGCCCTACGAGCAGTACTTC. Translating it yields CASKGGTGPYEQYF.